One T cell receptor (beta chain) is described in this entry. Relying on iRepertoire HTBI primers and Arm-PCR of CDR3 regions, the team built TCR beta libraries. TCRdb reanalysed the multiplex PCR reads using MiXCR and keeps one entry per CDR3 protein. The sample has around 250,000 distinct CDR3 sequences, 15% to 20% seen once. The data derive from a study of regulatory T cells in long-lasting Graves disease. The time point was: newly diagnosed GD, antithyroid drugs for less than 3 months. PBMC RNA served as the TCR library source. Germline CDR1 reads SGDLS; CDR2 reads YYNGEE. V lost 4 bases, J lost 5 bases, and 14 bases lay in between. This CDR3 spans 14 amino acids. This same sample was also taken into another study, of T cells in Graves' hyperthyroidism and ophthalmopathy.

Sequencing used peripheral blood mononuclear cells (PBMCs), obtained at new diagnosis, from a patient treated with antithyroid drugs. The receptor was derived from a woman under 40 with Graves disease. This chain joins TRBV9 and TRBJ2-3; D unclear. This CDR3 is CASSLASQGDTQYF. In DNA, the CDR3 is TGTGCCAGCAGCCTTGCTTCGCAAGGAGATACGCAGTATTTT.